Listed below are T cell receptor beta chains from one sample, sequenced in a study of cytomegalovirus exposure and HLA in healthy donors. Clones were read by immunoSEQ multiplex PCR, and TCRdb kept only the in-frame ones, dropping some. The table shows approximately 65,000 clones, with 80% to 95% occurring only once. Sequencing was carried out using PBMCs. The receptors were sampled from a man younger than 35 in good health and CMV-seropositive. Each CDR3 is given with its conserved first and last residue. Each record gives: clone size, D gene, J gene, V gene, CDR3 protein, CDR3 DNA. The D gene is left open where the match is weak. Some rows mark clone size as missing; the rest say once, few, many or name a class of expanded clone.

clone size: -; D gene: -; J gene: TRBJ1-1; V gene: TRBV6-4; CDR3 protein: CASSSYRDTEAFF; CDR3 DNA: TGTGCCAGCAGTTCGTACAGGGACACTGAAGCTTTCTTT
clone size: -; D gene: TRBD2; J gene: TRBJ2-1; V gene: TRBV11-3; CDR3 protein: CASSASGGRIDNEQFF; CDR3 DNA: TGTGCCAGCAGCGCTTCAGGCGGGAGGATCGACAATGAGCAGTTCTTC
clone size: -; D gene: -; J gene: TRBJ1-1; V gene: TRBV4-1; CDR3 protein: CASSQAPQGTNTEAFF; CDR3 DNA: TGCGCCAGCAGCCAAGCCCCCCAGGGGACCAACACTGAAGCTTTCTTT
clone size: once; D gene: -; J gene: TRBJ2-7; V gene: TRBV11-2; CDR3 protein: CASSYQAISSNEQYF; CDR3 DNA: TGTGCCAGCAGTTATCAGGCGATCTCATCCAACGAGCAGTACTTC
clone size: -; D gene: TRBD2; J gene: TRBJ2-7; V gene: TRBV7-6; CDR3 protein: CASSDPAGLFSEQYF; CDR3 DNA: TGTGCCAGCAGCGACCCAGCGGGGCTTTTTTCGGAGCAGTACTTC
clone size: -; D gene: -; J gene: TRBJ2-2; V gene: TRBV25-1; CDR3 protein: CASRDMEVPGELFF; CDR3 DNA: TGTGCCAGCAGAGACATGGAGGTACCCGGGGAGCTGTTTTTT
clone size: -; D gene: -; J gene: TRBJ1-5; V gene: TRBV28; CDR3 protein: CASSPGGAKSQPQHF; CDR3 DNA: TGTGCCAGCAGTCCGGGGGGGGCGAAAAGTCAGCCCCAGCATTTT
clone size: -; D gene: -; J gene: TRBJ2-3; V gene: TRBV19; CDR3 protein: CASRGDTQYF; CDR3 DNA: TGTGCCAGTCGGGGGGATACGCAGTATTTT
clone size: -; D gene: TRBD2; J gene: TRBJ2-5; V gene: TRBV30; CDR3 protein: CAGGLAGPETQYF; CDR3 DNA: TGTGCCGGGGGACTAGCGGGTCCGGAGACCCAGTACTTC
clone size: -; D gene: -; J gene: TRBJ2-2; V gene: TRBV6-1; CDR3 protein: CASSATRTGELFF; CDR3 DNA: TGTGCCAGCAGTGCGACAAGGACCGGGGAGCTGTTTTTT
clone size: -; D gene: TRBD2; J gene: TRBJ2-1; V gene: TRBV19; CDR3 protein: CASSRGLAGNEQFF; CDR3 DNA: TGTGCCAGTAGTCGAGGACTAGCTGGAAATGAGCAGTTCTTC
clone size: -; D gene: TRBD2; J gene: TRBJ2-3; V gene: TRBV19; CDR3 protein: CASSIMILAGTPDTQYF; CDR3 DNA: TGTGCCAGTAGTATAATGATTCTAGCGGGAACACCAGATACGCAGTATTTT
clone size: -; D gene: TRBD1; J gene: TRBJ1-4; V gene: TRBV5-6; CDR3 protein: CASSMKGAPDEKLFF; CDR3 DNA: TGTGCCAGCAGCATGAAGGGGGCTCCTGATGAAAAACTGTTTTTT
clone size: -; D gene: TRBD2; J gene: TRBJ2-7; V gene: TRBV14; CDR3 protein: CASRLAGASYEQYF; CDR3 DNA: TGTGCCAGCAGACTAGCGGGGGCTTCCTACGAGCAGTACTTC
clone size: once; D gene: TRBD2; J gene: TRBJ2-7; V gene: TRBV28; CDR3 protein: CASSLLGLAGGRGYEQYF; CDR3 DNA: TGTGCCAGCAGTTTATTGGGACTAGCGGGAGGGCGGGGGTACGAGCAGTACTTC
clone size: once; D gene: -; J gene: TRBJ1-5; V gene: TRBV4-1; CDR3 protein: CASSQDTVPGYQPQHF; CDR3 DNA: TGCGCCAGCAGCCAAGATACCGTACCGGGATATCAGCCCCAGCATTTT
clone size: -; D gene: -; J gene: TRBJ2-5; V gene: TRBV25-1; CDR3 protein: CASSEFGQGETQYF; CDR3 DNA: TGTGCCAGCAGTGAATTCGGACAAGGAGAGACCCAGTACTTC
clone size: -; D gene: -; J gene: TRBJ1-1; V gene: TRBV7-9; CDR3 protein: CASGPARAQRNTEAFF; CDR3 DNA: TGTGCCAGCGGCCCGGCGCGGGCTCAACGTAACACTGAAGCTTTCTTT
clone size: once; D gene: -; J gene: TRBJ2-1; V gene: TRBV30; CDR3 protein: CAWSVLDYNEQFF; CDR3 DNA: TGTGCCTGGAGTGTACTAGATTACAATGAGCAGTTCTTC
clone size: -; D gene: -; J gene: TRBJ2-7; V gene: TRBV30; CDR3 protein: CAWSPGSYEQYF; CDR3 DNA: TGTGCCTGGAGCCCCGGGTCCTACGAGCAGTACTTC
clone size: -; D gene: -; J gene: TRBJ2-3; V gene: TRBV2; CDR3 protein: CASSEAGEKYDTQYF; CDR3 DNA: TGTGCCAGCAGTGAAGCGGGAGAGAAATACGATACGCAGTATTTT
clone size: -; D gene: -; J gene: TRBJ2-1; V gene: TRBV5-4; CDR3 protein: CASSLDRLGHPQFF; CDR3 DNA: TGTGCCAGCAGCTTGGACAGACTGGGGCACCCGCAGTTCTTC
clone size: -; D gene: -; J gene: TRBJ1-4; V gene: TRBV27; CDR3 protein: CASSPDLERSEKLFF; CDR3 DNA: TGTGCCAGCAGTCCCGATCTGGAGCGGTCTGAAAAACTGTTTTTT
clone size: -; D gene: TRBD2; J gene: TRBJ2-1; V gene: TRBV27; CDR3 protein: CASSVGLAEFF; CDR3 DNA: TGTGCCAGCAGTGTGGGACTAGCAGAGTTCTTC
clone size: -; D gene: TRBD2; J gene: TRBJ2-7; V gene: TRBV20-1; CDR3 protein: CSASAGDEQYF; CDR3 DNA: TGCAGTGCTTCGGCGGGAGACGAGCAGTACTTC
clone size: -; D gene: TRBD2; J gene: TRBJ2-5; V gene: TRBV11-2; CDR3 protein: CASSLDAFRGGRQETQYF; CDR3 DNA: TGTGCCAGCAGCTTAGATGCCTTCCGCGGCGGGAGACAAGAGACCCAGTACTTC
clone size: -; D gene: -; J gene: TRBJ2-2; V gene: TRBV11-2; CDR3 protein: CASSLGETEQLFF; CDR3 DNA: TGTGCCAGCAGCTTAGGGGAGACCGAGCAGCTGTTTTTT
clone size: -; D gene: TRBD2; J gene: TRBJ2-7; V gene: TRBV7-9; CDR3 protein: CASSPPMQTSGSSSYEQYF; CDR3 DNA: TGTGCCAGCAGCCCACCGATGCAGACTAGCGGGAGTAGCTCCTACGAGCAGTACTTC
clone size: -; D gene: -; J gene: TRBJ1-5; V gene: TRBV16; CDR3 protein: CASSLQGQRQPQHF; CDR3 DNA: TGTGCCAGCAGCCTTCAGGGGCAGAGACAGCCCCAGCATTTT
clone size: -; D gene: -; J gene: TRBJ2-2; V gene: TRBV6-1; CDR3 protein: CASRTQRVFF; CDR3 DNA: TGTGCCAGCAGAACACAGAGGGTGTTTTTT
clone size: -; D gene: TRBD1; J gene: TRBJ2-1; V gene: TRBV11-2; CDR3 protein: CASSYNPGQGSSYNEQFF; CDR3 DNA: TGTGCCAGCAGCTATAATCCGGGACAGGGGAGCTCCTACAATGAGCAGTTCTTC
clone size: -; D gene: -; J gene: TRBJ1-2; V gene: TRBV11-2; CDR3 protein: CASSRSQGGDGYTF; CDR3 DNA: TGTGCCAGCAGCCGGTCACAGGGAGGGGATGGCTACACCTTC
clone size: -; D gene: -; J gene: TRBJ2-7; V gene: TRBV29-1; CDR3 protein: CSVGTGTLSYEQYF; CDR3 DNA: TGCAGCGTTGGGACCGGGACACTCTCCTACGAGCAGTACTTC
clone size: -; D gene: -; J gene: TRBJ2-3; V gene: TRBV20-1; CDR3 protein: CSAAADTQYF; CDR3 DNA: TGCAGTGCGGCGGCAGATACGCAGTATTTT
clone size: -; D gene: TRBD2; J gene: TRBJ2-2; V gene: TRBV19; CDR3 protein: CAKVGGRTGELFF; CDR3 DNA: TGTGCCAAAGTTGGCGGGAGAACCGGGGAGCTGTTTTTT